This is a list of T cell receptor beta chains from one sample in a study of cytomegalovirus exposure and HLA in healthy donors. TCRdb's copy holds only in-frame clones and misses some; the assay was immunoSEQ multiplex PCR. The sample includes around 59,000 clones, 83% seen only once; the top ten take more than 1.5%. What was sequenced was PBMCs. The receptors shown here come from a human donor in good health. Each CDR3 is given with its conserved first and last residue. A D gene is named only where the DNA matches it firmly. Clone size is not always given. Where it is, it says once, few, many or a class for expanded clones.

>TRBJ1-1|TRBV18|.|13|.
TGTGCCAGCTTACAGGGATTGGACACTGAAGCTTTCTTT
CASLQGLDTEAFF
>TRBJ2-5|TRBV6-5|.|16|.
TGTGCCAGCAGTTTAACCGCGGACAAAACGAGAGAGACCCAGTACTTC
CASSLTADKTRETQYF
>TRBJ2-7|TRBV15|.|15|.
TGTGCCACCAGCAGTGGCCTGGTCGGGTTAAGCGAGCAGTACTTC
CATSSGLVGLSEQYF
>TRBJ2-5|TRBV29-1|TRBD2|13|.
TGCAGCGTGGAGACTAGCGTTGGTGAGACCCAGTACTTC
CSVETSVGETQYF
>TRBJ2-1|TRBV7-9|TRBD2|15|few
TGTGCCAGCAGCTTAGGAAGCCAGCGGGGGACCGGGCAGTTCTTC
CASSLGSQRGTGQFF
>TRBJ1-1|TRBV10-3|TRBD1|18|.
TGTGCCATCAGTGAGCTCCCAGGGGGCATTCGGGGGAGCACTGAAGCTTTCTTT
CAISELPGGIRGSTEAFF
>TRBJ1-6|TRBV16|.|15|.
TGTGCCAGCAGCCAATGGACACCGCTTAATTCACCCCTCCACTTT
CASSQWTPLNSPLHF
>TRBJ1-6|TRBV30|TRBD1|14|.
TGTGCCTGGAGTGTTAACAGGGGGAATTCACCCCTCCACTTT
CAWSVNRGNSPLHF
>TRBJ2-1|TRBV4-2|.|12|.
TGTGCCAGCAGCCAGCGGACAGATGAGCAGTTCTTC
CASSQRTDEQFF
>TRBJ2-6|TRBV7-7|TRBD1|18|.
TGTGCTAGCAGCCGACGGACAGGGGGGTTGCAAGGGGCCAACGTCCTGACTTTC
CASSRRTGGLQGANVLTF
>TRBJ1-2|TRBV19|TRBD1|13|.
TGTGCCAGTAGATCCGGGACAGATTATGGCTACACCTTC
CASRSGTDYGYTF
>TRBJ2-1|TRBV7-7|TRBD2|16|.
TGTGCTAGCAGCTTAGCCTTTAGCGGGGGGGCGAATGAGCAGTTCTTC
CASSLAFSGGANEQFF
>TRBJ2-7|TRBV6-5|.|12|.
TGTGCCAGCAGTTCCGACAGCTACGAGCAGTACTTC
CASSSDSYEQYF
>TRBJ2-5|TRBV5-1|TRBD2|16|.
TGCGCCAGCAGACCTAGACTAGCGGGGTTCCAAGAGACCCAGTACTTC
CASRPRLAGFQETQYF
>TRBJ2-3|TRBV11-2|.|12|.
TGTGCCAGCAGCCCCGACACCGATACGCAGTATTTT
CASSPDTDTQYF
>TRBJ2-1|TRBV6-6|TRBD1|15|once
TGTGCCAGCAGTTACCCGGGACAGGGAGGGAATGAGCAGTTCTTC
CASSYPGQGGNEQFF
>TRBJ1-2|TRBV5-6|TRBD1|12|once
TGTGCCAGCAGACAGGGGCCGAGCGGCTACACCTTC
CASRQGPSGYTF
>TRBJ1-2|TRBV9|.|13|.
TGTGCCAGCAGGGGAACAGGGAGCTTTGGCTACACCTTC
CASRGTGSFGYTF
>TRBJ1-3|TRBV7-9|.|15|once
TGTGCCAGCAGCTTAGTATCCAGGGATGGAAACACCATATATTTT
CASSLVSRDGNTIYF
>TRBJ2-1|TRBV19|.|18|few
TGTGCCAGTAGTATCCCTCCATTTGCGGTTAGCTCCTACAATGAGCAGTTCTTC
CASSIPPFAVSSYNEQFF
>TRBJ2-3|TRBV5-1|.|15|.
TGCGCCAGCAGCTTGGAGGGGGAAAGCACAGATACGCAGTATTTT
CASSLEGESTDTQYF
>TRBJ2-7|TRBV5-5|.|17|.
TGTGCCAGCAGCTTGTCGGAGGCTAAGGGCAGATCCTACGAGCAGTACTTC
CASSLSEAKGRSYEQYF
>TRBJ2-7|TRBV19|.|15|.
TGTGCCAGTAGTCTGGACAGAGCAACTAAATCCGAGCAGTACTTC
CASSLDRATKSEQYF
>TRBJ1-4|TRBV19|TRBD1|17|.
TGTGCCAGTAGTACACGCGACGACAGGGCCCGGGGGTATAAACTGTTTTTT
CASSTRDDRARGYKLFF